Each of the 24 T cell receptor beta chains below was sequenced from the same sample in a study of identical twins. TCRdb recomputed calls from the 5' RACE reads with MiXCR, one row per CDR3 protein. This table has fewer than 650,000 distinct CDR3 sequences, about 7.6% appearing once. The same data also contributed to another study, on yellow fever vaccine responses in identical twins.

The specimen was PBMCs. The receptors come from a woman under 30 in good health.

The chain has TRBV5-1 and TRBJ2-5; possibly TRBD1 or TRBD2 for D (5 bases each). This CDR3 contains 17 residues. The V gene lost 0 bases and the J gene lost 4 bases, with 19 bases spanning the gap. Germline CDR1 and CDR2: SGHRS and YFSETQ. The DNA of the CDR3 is TGCGCCAGCAGCTTGGCGCAGGGTAGGGCCGCGGGAGAGACCCAGTACTTC. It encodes CASSLAQGRAAGETQYF.

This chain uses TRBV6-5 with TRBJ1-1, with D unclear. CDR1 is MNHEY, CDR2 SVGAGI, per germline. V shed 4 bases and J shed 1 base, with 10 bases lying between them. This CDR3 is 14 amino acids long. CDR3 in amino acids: CASSSVQENTEAFF. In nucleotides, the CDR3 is TGTGCCAGCAGTTCTGTACAAGAGAACACTGAAGCTTTCTTT.

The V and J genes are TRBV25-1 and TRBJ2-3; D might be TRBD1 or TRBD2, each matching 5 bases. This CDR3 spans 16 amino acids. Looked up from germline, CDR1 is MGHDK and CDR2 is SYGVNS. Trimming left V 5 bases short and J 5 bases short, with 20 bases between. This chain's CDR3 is CASSNLRDAEKDTQYF. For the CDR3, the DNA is TGTGCCAGCAGTAACCTCCGGGACGCCGAGAAAGATACGCAGTATTTT.

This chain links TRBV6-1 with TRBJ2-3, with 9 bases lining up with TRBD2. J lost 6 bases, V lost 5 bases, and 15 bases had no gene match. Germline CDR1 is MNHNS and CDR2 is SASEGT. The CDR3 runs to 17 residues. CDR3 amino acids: CASSPVLAGGPRDTQYF. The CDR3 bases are TGTGCCAGCAGTCCAGTCTTGGCGGGAGGGCCAAGGGATACGCAGTATTTT.

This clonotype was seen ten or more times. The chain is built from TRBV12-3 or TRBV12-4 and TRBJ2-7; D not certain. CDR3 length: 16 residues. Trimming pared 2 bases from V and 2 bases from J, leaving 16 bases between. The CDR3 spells CASSLFARTSTYEQYF. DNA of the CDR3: TGTGCCAGCAGTTTATTTGCGCGAACCTCAACCTACGAGCAGTACTTC.

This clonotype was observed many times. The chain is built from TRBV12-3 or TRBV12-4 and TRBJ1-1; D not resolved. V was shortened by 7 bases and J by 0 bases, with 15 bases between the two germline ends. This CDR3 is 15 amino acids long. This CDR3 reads CASIYSMGMNTEAFF. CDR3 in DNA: TGTGCCAGCATTTATAGTATGGGAATGAACACTGAAGCTTTCTTT.

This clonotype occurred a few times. The CDR3 reads CSASKGGTGGEKLFF. The CDR3 region has the DNA TGCAGTGCTAGTAAAGGGGGGACAGGGGGTGAAAAACTGTTTTTT. V is TRBV20-1 and J is TRBJ1-4; 11 bases are a match to TRBD1. The V and J ends lost 3 bases and 7 bases, in that order; junction bases with no gene match: 7. Germline V gives CDR1 DFQATT, CDR2 SNEGSKA (reference sequence). CDR3 length: 15 amino acids.

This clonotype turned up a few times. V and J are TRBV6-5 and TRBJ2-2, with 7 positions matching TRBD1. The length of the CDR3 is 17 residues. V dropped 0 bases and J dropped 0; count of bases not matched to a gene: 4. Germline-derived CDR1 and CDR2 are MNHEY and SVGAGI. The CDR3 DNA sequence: TGTGCCAGCAGTTACTCCCTTCAGGGGGCGAACACCGGGGAGCTGTTTTTT. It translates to CASSYSLQGANTGELFF.

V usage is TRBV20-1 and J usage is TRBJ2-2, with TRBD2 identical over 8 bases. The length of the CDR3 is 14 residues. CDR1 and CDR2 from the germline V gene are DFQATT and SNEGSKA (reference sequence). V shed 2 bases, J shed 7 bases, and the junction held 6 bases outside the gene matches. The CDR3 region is CSARLEAGVGELFF. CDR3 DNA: TGCAGTGCTAGATTGGAAGCGGGGGTCGGGGAGCTGTTTTTT.

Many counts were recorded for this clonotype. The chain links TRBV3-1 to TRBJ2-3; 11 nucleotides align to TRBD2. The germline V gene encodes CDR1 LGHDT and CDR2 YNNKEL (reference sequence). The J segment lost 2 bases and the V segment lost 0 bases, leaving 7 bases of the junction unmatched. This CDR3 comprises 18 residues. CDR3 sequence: CASSQDRRLAGNTDTQYF. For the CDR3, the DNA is TGTGCCAGCAGCCAAGATCGGAGACTAGCGGGGAACACAGATACGCAGTATTTT.

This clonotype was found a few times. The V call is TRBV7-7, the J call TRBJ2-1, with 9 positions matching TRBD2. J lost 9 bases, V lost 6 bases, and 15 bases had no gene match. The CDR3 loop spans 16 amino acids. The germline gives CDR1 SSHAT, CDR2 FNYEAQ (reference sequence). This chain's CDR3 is CASRPSSGSSQGEQFF. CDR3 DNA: TGTGCCAGCAGACCAAGTAGCGGGAGTTCCCAGGGTGAGCAGTTCTTC.

CDR3 protein: CASSPQLYNEQFF. CDR3 bases: TGCGCCAGCAGCCCCCAACTCTACAATGAGCAGTTCTTC. V and J are TRBV5-1 and TRBJ2-1; D unresolved. The V and J ends lost 4 bases and 3 bases respectively, with 8 bases between them. In germline, CDR1 is SGHRS, CDR2 YFSETQ. The CDR3 spans 13 residues.

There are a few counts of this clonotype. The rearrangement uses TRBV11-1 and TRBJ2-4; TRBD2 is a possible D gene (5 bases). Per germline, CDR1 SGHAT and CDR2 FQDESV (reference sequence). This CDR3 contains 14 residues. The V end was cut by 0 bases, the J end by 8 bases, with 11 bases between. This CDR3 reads CASSLARKADIQYF. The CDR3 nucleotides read TGTGCCAGCAGCTTAGCCAGGAAAGCGGACATTCAGTACTTC.

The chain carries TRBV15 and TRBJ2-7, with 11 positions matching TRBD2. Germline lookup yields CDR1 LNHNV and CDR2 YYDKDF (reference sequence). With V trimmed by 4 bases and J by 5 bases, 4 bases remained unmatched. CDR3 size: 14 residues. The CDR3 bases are TGTGCCACCAGCAATAGCGGGAGGGCCCACGAGCAGTACTTC. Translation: CATSNSGRAHEQYF.

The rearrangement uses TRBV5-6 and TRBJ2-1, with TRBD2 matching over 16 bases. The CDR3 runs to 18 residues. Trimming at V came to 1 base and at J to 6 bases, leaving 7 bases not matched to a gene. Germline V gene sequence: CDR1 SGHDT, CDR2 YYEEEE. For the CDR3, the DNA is TGTGCCAGCAGCTTGCGAGGGACTAGCGGGGGGGCCGTCAATGAGCAGTTCTTC. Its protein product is CASSLRGTSGGAVNEQFF.

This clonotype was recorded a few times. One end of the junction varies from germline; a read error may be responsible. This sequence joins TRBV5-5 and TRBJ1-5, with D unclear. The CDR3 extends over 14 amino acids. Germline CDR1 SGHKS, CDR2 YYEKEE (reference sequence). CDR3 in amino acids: CASSLDPSNQPQHF. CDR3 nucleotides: TGTGCCAGCAGCTTGGATCCAAGCAACCAGCCCCAGCATTTT.

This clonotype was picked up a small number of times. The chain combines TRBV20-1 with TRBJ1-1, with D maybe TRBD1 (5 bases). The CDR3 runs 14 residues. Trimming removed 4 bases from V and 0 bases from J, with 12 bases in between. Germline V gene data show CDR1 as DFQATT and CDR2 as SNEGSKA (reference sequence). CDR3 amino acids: CSATQEIMNTEAFF. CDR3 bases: TGCAGTGCTACACAGGAGATCATGAACACTGAAGCTTTCTTT.

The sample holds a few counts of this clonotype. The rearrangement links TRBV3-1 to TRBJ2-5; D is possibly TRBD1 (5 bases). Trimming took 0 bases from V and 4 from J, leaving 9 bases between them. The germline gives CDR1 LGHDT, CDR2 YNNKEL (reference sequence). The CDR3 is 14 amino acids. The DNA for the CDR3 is TGTGCCAGCAGCCAAGAATCCAGGGCAGAGACCCAGTACTTC. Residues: CASSQESRAETQYF.

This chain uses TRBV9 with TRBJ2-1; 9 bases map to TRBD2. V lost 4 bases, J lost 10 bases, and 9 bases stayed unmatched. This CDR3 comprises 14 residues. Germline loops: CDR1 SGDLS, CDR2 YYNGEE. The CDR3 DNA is TGTGCCAGCAGCCTAGGGACTAGCTCGAGGGAGCAGTTCTTC. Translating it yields CASSLGTSSREQFF.

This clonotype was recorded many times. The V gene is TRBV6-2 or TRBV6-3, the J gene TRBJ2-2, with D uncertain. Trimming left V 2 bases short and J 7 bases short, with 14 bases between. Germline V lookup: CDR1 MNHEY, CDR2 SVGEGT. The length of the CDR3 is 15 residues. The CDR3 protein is CASSYAGPLGGELFF. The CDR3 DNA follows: TGTGCCAGCAGTTACGCCGGGCCTCTTGGCGGGGAGCTGTTTTTT.

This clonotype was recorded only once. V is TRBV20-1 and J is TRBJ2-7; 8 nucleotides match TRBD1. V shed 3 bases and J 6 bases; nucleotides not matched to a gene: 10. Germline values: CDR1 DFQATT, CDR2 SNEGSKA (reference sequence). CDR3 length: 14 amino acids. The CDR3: CSASPGGLMGEQYV. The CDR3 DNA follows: TGCAGTGCTAGCCCAGGGGGCTTAATGGGCGAGCAGTACGTC.

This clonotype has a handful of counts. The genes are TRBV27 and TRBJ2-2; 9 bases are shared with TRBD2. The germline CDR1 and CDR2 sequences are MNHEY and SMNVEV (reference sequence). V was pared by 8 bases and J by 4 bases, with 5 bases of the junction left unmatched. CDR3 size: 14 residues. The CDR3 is CASGREGLTGELFF. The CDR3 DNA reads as TGTGCCAGCGGGCGGGAGGGCCTCACCGGGGAGCTGTTTTTT.

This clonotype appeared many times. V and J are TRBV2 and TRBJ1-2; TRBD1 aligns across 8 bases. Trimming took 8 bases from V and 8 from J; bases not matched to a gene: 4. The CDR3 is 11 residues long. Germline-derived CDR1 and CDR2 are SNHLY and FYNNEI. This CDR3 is CASQGAGGYTF. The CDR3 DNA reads TGTGCCAGCCAGGGGGCGGGGGGCTACACCTTC.

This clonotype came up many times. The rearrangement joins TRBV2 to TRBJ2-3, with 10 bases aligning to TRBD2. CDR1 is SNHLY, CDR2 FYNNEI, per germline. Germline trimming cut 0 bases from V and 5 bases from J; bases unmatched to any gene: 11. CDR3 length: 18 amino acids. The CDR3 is CASSEAGTSGALGDTQYF. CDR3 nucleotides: TGTGCCAGCAGTGAAGCAGGAACTAGCGGGGCCTTGGGAGATACGCAGTATTTT.